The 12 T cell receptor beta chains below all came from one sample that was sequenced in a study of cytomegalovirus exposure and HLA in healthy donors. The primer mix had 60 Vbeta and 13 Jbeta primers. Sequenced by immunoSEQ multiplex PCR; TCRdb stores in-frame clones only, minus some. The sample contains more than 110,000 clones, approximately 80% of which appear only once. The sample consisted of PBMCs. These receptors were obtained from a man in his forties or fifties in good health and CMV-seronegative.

CDR3: CASSITGTTGELFF. CDR3 sequence (DNA): TGTGCCAGTAGTATAACGGGAACCACCGGGGAGCTGTTTTTT. The chain recombines TRBV19 with TRBJ2-2; perhaps TRBD2 as D (5 bases). V was trimmed by 2 bases and J by 4 bases, leaving 8 bases between them. Germline assignment: CDR1 LNHDA and CDR2 SQIVND (reference sequence). The CDR3 runs to 14 residues.

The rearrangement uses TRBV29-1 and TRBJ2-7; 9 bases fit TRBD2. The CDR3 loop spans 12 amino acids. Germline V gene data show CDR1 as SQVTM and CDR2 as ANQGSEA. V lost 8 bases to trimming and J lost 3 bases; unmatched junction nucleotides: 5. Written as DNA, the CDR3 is TGCAGCATCTGGACTAGCGACTACGAGCAGTACTTC. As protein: CSIWTSDYEQYF.

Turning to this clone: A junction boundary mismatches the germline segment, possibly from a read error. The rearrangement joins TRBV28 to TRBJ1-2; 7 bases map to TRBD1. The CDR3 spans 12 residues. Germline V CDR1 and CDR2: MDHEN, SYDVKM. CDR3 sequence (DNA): TGTGCCAGCAGTACCCCAACCGACAGGGTACTGTTC. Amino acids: CASSTPTDRVLF.

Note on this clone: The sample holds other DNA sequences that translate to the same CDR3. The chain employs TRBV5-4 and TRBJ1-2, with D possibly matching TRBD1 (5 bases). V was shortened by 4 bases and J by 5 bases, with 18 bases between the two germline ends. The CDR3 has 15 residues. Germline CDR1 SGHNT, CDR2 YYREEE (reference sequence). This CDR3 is CASSLTPRVGYGYTF. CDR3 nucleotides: TGTGCCAGCAGCCTGACCCCCAGGGTGGGATATGGCTACACCTTC. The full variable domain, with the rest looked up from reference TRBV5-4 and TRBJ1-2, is ETGVTQSPTHLIKTRGQQVTLRCSSQSGHNTVSWYQQALGQGPQFIFQYYREEENGRGNFPPRFSGLQFPNYSSELNVNALELDDSALYLCASSLTPRVGYGYTFGSGTRLTVV.

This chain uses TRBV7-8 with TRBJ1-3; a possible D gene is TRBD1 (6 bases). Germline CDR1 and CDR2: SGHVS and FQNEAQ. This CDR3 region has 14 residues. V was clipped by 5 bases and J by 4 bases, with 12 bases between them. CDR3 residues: CASSQGTAGNTIYF. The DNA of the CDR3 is TGTGCCAGCAGCCAGGGGACCGCCGGAAACACCATATATTTT.

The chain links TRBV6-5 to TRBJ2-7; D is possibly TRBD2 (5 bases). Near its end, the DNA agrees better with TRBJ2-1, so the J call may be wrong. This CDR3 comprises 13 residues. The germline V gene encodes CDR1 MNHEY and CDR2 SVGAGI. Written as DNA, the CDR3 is TGTGCCAGCAGTGCCTCGAGAGGGAATGAGCAGTTCTTC. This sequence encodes CASSASRGNEQFF.

CDR3 DNA: TGTGCCAGCAGCTTGGGTTCTTTTAAAGAGACCCAGTACTTC. It is translated as CASSLGSFKETQYF. This chain uses TRBV5-6 with TRBJ2-5; D is unresolved. CDR3 length: 14 residues. V dropped 0 bases and J dropped 3 bases, with 9 bases sitting between them. Germline lookup yields CDR1 SGHDT and CDR2 YYEEEE.

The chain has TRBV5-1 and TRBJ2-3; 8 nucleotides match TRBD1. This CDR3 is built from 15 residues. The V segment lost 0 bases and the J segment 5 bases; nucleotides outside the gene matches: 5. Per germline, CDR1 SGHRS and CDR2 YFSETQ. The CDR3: CASSLAQGAIDTQYF. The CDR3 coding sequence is TGCGCCAGCAGCTTGGCCCAGGGGGCAATAGATACGCAGTATTTT.

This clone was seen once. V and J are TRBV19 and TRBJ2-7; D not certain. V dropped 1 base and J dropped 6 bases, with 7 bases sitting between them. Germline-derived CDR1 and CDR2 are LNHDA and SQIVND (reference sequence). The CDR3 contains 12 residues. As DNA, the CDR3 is TGTGCCAGTAGTATAGGAGGTTCCGAGCAGTACTTC. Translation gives CASSIGGSEQYF.

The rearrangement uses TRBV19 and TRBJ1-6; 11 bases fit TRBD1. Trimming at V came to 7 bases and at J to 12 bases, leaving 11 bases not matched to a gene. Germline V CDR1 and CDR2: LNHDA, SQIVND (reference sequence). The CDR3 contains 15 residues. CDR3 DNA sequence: TGTGCCAGTATCATTCGGACAGGGGGCTCGGAACCCCTCCACTTT. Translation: CASIIRTGGSEPLHF.

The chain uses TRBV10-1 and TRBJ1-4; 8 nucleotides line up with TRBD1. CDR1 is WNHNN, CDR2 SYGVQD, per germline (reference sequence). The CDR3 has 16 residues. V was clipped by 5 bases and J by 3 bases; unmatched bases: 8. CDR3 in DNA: TGCGCCAGCAGTCACAGGGGGTTCACAGCTAATGAAAAACTGTTTTTT. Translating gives CASSHRGFTANEKLFF.

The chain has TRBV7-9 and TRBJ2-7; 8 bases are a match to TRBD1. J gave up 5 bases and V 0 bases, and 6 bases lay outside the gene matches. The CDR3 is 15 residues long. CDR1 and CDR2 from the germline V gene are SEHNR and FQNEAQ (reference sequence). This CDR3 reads CASSLARTGSHEQYF. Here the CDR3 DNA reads TGTGCCAGCAGCTTAGCGCGGACAGGGTCCCACGAGCAGTACTTC.